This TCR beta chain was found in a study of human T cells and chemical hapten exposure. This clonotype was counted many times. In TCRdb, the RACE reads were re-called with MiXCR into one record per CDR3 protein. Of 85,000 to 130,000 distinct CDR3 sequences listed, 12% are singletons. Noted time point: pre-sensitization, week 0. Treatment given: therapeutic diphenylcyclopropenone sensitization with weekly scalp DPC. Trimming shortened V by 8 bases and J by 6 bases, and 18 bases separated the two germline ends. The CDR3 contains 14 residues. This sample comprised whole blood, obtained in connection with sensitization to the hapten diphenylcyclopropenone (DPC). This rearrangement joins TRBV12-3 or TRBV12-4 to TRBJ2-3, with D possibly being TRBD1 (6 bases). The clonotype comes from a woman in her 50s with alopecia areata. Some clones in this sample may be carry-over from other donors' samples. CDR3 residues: CASRPGTREDTQYF. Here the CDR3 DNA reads TGTGCCAGCCGCCCCGGGACAAGGGAGGATACGCAGTATTTT.